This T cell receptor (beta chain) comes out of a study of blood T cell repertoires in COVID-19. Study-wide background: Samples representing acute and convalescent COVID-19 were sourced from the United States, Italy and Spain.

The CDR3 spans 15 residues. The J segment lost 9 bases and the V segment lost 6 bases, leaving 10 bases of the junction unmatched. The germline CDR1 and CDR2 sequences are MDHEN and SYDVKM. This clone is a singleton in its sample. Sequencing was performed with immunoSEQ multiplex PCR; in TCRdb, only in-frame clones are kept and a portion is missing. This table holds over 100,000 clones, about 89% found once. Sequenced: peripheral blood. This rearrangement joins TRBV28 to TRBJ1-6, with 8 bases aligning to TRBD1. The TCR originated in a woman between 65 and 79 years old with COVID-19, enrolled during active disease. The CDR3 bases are TGTGCCAGCAGGAGGCCCGGACAGGGAAGTTCACCCCTCCACTTT. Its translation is CASRRPGQGSSPLHF.